One T cell receptor beta chain is described in this entry. The antigen remains unidentified. This entry is derived from a study of PD-1 blockade in classical Hodgkin lymphoma. Regarding the study as a whole: By C4D1, CD4+ diversity increased significantly, especially in complete responders. Causes of the repertoire differences remain undefined, possibly disease activity or prior therapy. Newly diagnosed patients had diversity similar to the baseline diversity of complete responders. A reduction in baseline TCR diversity was reportedly seen in newly diagnosed patients relative to healthy donors.

V dropped 3 bases and J dropped 6 bases, with 8 bases sitting between them. CDR1 KGHSH and CDR2 LQKENI come from the germline V gene. CDR3 length: 12 amino acids. Libraries were prepared by immunoSEQ multiplex PCR; TCRdb keeps only in-frame clonotypes and omits some of them. Seen here are around 23,000 clones, around nine tenths observed once, and the top ten hold around 25%. The time point is: cycle 4 day 1 (C4D1), after 5 to 7 weeks of nivolumab. Every patient relapsed after autologous stem cell transplantation, and brentuximab vedotin exposure varied. V gene TRBV18 combines with J gene TRBJ1-2; no clear D gene. This TCR was recovered from a human donor with classical Hodgkin lymphoma. The starting material was peripheral blood mononuclear cells (PBMCs), obtained before the fourth cycle of nivolumab. This CDR3 reads CASSPRQDGYTF. The CDR3 DNA sequence: TGTGCCAGCTCACCTAGGCAGGATGGCTACACCTTC.